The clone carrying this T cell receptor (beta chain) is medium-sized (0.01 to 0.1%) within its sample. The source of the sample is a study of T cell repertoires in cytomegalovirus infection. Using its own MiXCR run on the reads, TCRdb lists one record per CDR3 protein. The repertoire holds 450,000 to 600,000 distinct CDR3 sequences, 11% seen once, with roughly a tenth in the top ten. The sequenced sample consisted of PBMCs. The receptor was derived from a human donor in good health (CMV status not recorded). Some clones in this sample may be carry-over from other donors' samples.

CDR3: CASSPLGPRPLEQFF. The CDR3 DNA reads as TGTGCCAGCAGCCCCCTGGGTCCGCGCCCGTTGGAGCAGTTCTTC. The rearrangement uses TRBV7-2 and TRBJ2-1; no reliable D call. Germline V gene data show CDR1 as SGHTA and CDR2 as FQGNSA. The germline V and J ends were trimmed by 5 bases and 10 bases, with 21 bases remaining between them. This CDR3 contains 15 residues.